This TCR beta chain appears in the sequencing data of a study of blood T cell repertoires in COVID-19. About the study: Samples came from the United States, Italy and Spain, spanning acute and convalescent COVID-19.

The method was immunoSEQ multiplex PCR; TCRdb's version includes in-frame clones alone and lacks a portion of them. Of 150,000 to 200,000 clones in the sample, about 87% were seen once. CDR1 and CDR2 (germline): SGHNT, YYREEE (reference sequence). J lost 1 base, V lost 4 bases, and 4 bases had no gene match. The CDR3 is 14 amino acids. This clonotype was sampled from a man aged 55-75 years with acute or convalescent COVID-19. Specimen: peripheral blood. The chain carries TRBV5-4 and TRBJ2-5; 7 bases align to TRBD1. CDR3 sequence: CASSQTGPQETQYF. CDR3 in DNA: TGTGCCAGCAGCCAGACAGGGCCCCAAGAGACCCAGTACTTC. Drawing the rest from reference TRBV5-4 and TRBJ2-5, the complete variable domain is ETGVTQSPTHLIKTRGQQVTLRCSSQSGHNTVSWYQQALGQGPQFIFQYYREEENGRGNFPPRFSGLQFPNYSSELNVNALELDDSALYLCASSQTGPQETQYFGPGTRLLVL.